The following is a TCR beta chain sequence with its context. Which antigen it targets is not known. No much larger clone exists at a distance of one base, and base qualities are not known. Taken from the germline V gene, the CDR1 and CDR2 loops are SGHRS and YFSETQ. The V and J ends are trimmed by 4 bases and 3 bases, leaving 5 bases between them. The CDR3 goes from the cysteine to the phenylalanine over 12 residues. The kept DNA is CDR3 alone, 36 bases in frame from the first base. The data were obtained in a study of blood T cell repertoires in COVID-19 (dated by TCRdb to about 2020). With regard to the full study: The collaborator samples originated in the United States, Italy and Spain and spanned the acute and convalescent phases of COVID-19. Subjects who had been exposed to COVID-19, were actively infected with it, or had recovered from it provided the deeply sampled blood TCRbeta repertoires that made up the dataset. Where available, HLA class I and class II types were obtained from metadata supplied by the sample provider rather than from assay-based typing. The prospective study material was composed of cDNA or gDNA derived from T cells, B-cell-depleted T cells, or PBMCs. A freely available public database, intended as a resource for researchers studying the immune response to SARS-CoV-2, is where the repertoires were released. Sample metadata almost always included a de-identified subject ID, COVID-19 status, age in years and sex. Samples came from the ongoing ImmuneRACE study (first 160 participants) plus 1,254 subjects from 6 global collaborators. The research as a whole found: How much clinical and demographic metadata was included differed by source and by participant, and the metadata was provided uncurated.

TCRbeta CDR3 regions were amplified from genomic DNA by means of the immunoSEQ Assay, a bias-controlled multiplex PCR. On the study's bioinformatics: The number of nucleated cells in each sample was estimated from the amplification of reference gene primers within the assay. To quantify the absolute abundance of each unique TCRbeta CDR3 rearrangement, sequence reads were collapsed and filtered. For each sample, productive Simpson clonality was calculated as the square root of Simpson's diversity index over productive rearrangements. The immuneACCESS repertoire file appears here via TCRdb, limited to in-frame rearrangements. These files lack a portion of the clones; in checked studies, under half of the deficit traces to unresolved V genes, and the cause of the others is not known. D and trimming were read from the DNA, whereas the V and J calls and clone size are those reported in that table. This sample holds around 320,000 clones; 87% were observed only once. The ten biggest clones cover less than 2.5% of the sample.

Each collaborating institution followed its own protocols to collect whole blood in K2EDTA tubes. For TCRbeta analysis, collaborators shipped samples in one of three forms: frozen whole blood, isolated PBMCs, or DNA extracted from either of those sample types. The source is a man between 18 and 29 years old with active or convalescent COVID-19. Rearrangement joined TRBV5-1 to TRBJ2-1; the D gene is unclear. Sequenced: peripheral blood. The sequence in DNA is TGCGCCAGCAGCCCGTACTACAATGAGCAGTTCTTC. This codes for CASSPYYNEQFF.